Listed below are T cell receptor beta chains from one sample, sequenced in a study of blood T cell repertoires in COVID-19. The data were produced by immunoSEQ multiplex PCR, yet TCRdb's version contains in-frame clones alone and is incomplete. The data show 350,000 to 450,000 clones, approximately 91% seen once. The specimen was PBMCs or T cells enriched from blood (not recorded which). The source of these receptors is a woman aged 40 to 50 who had been exposed to COVID-19. CDR3s include the opening cysteine and the closing phenylalanine or tryptophan. D genes are given only for firm matches. For some rows the clone size is stated as once, few or many, or as a class when expanded; others skip it.

>few|TRBD1|TRBJ1-1|TRBV7-3
TGTGCCAGCAGCGTGACAGGGGCGGACACTGAAGCTTTCTTT
CASSVTGADTEAFF
>NA|NA|TRBJ1-1|TRBV6-2/TRBV6-3
TGTGCCAGCAGTTTAGTGGGGCAGTCTGAAGCTTTCTTT
CASSLVGQSEAFF
>NA|NA|TRBJ1-2|TRBV9
TGTGCCAGCAGCGTAGTCGGCGGGACCTATGGCTACACCTTC
CASSVVGGTYGYTF
>NA|NA|TRBJ1-4|TRBV5-4
TGTGCCAGCAGCTTGTGGCCTAATGAAAAACTGTTTTTT
CASSLWPNEKLFF
>NA|TRBD1|TRBJ1-1|TRBV10-2
TGCGCCAGCAGCTTACAGGGGGCTAACACTGAAGCTTTCTTT
CASSLQGANTEAFF
>few|TRBD2|TRBJ2-5|TRBV7-9
TGTGCCAGCAGCTTAGCCCACTTAGGCGGGAGTGAGACCCAGTACTTC
CASSLAHLGGSETQYF
>NA|NA|TRBJ1-1|TRBV7-9
TGTGCCAGCAGCTTACAGGTCATGAACACTGAAGCTTTCTTT
CASSLQVMNTEAFF
>NA|TRBD1|TRBJ2-1|TRBV4-2
TGTGCCAGCAGCCCAAGGAATGGACAGGGGGCTTACAATGAGCAGTTCTTC
CASSPRNGQGAYNEQFF
>NA|TRBD1|TRBJ1-2|TRBV14
TGTGCCAGCAGCCCTCAATTATCTCGACAGGGGGCTAACTATGGCTACACCTTC
CASSPQLSRQGANYGYTF
>NA|TRBD2|TRBJ2-5|TRBV29-1
TGCAGCGTCGGGACTACCCAAGAGACCCAGTACTTC
CSVGTTQETQYF
>NA|TRBD2|TRBJ2-1|TRBV18
TGTGCCAGCTCATCGGGGGAGGGGACCGCTAGGAATGAGCAGTTCTTC
CASSSGEGTARNEQFF
>NA|TRBD1|TRBJ1-3|TRBV11-2
TGTGCCAGCAGCTTAGGGGACAGGGTATTTGGAAACACCATATATTTT
CASSLGDRVFGNTIYF
>once|NA|TRBJ2-5|TRBV5-4
TGTGCCAGCAGCTTGGGGGGGCAGCAAGAGACCCAGTACTTC
CASSLGGQQETQYF
>NA|TRBD2|TRBJ2-1|TRBV11-3
TGTGCCAGCAGCTTGGGGGGGTCGAGTGAGCAGTTCTTC
CASSLGGSSEQFF
>once|NA|TRBJ2-1|TRBV5-1
TGCGCCAGCAGCATAACTAGTCTGAGCTCCTACAATGAGCAGTTCTTC
CASSITSLSSYNEQFF
>NA|TRBD1|TRBJ2-2|TRBV30
TGTGCCTGGGAAAAACAGGGGGCGTATGCCGGGGAGCTGTTTTTT
CAWEKQGAYAGELFF
>NA|NA|TRBJ2-5|TRBV2
TGTGCCAGCAGTCTACAGGTACTCCAAGAGACCCAGTACTTC
CASSLQVLQETQYF
>NA|NA|TRBJ1-5|TRBV6-5
TGTGCCAGCCGGGGGGAGATTAACCAGCCCCAGCATTTT
CASRGEINQPQHF
>NA|NA|TRBJ1-5|TRBV19
TGTGCCACCGACCCATCAGGGTTTTGGAATCAGCCCCAGCATTTT
CATDPSGFWNQPQHF
>NA|TRBD2|TRBJ2-3|TRBV9
TGTGCCAGCAGCGTAGCCCCTGGGCGGGAGGGCACAGATACGCAGTATTTT
CASSVAPGREGTDTQYF
>NA|NA|TRBJ1-2|TRBV3-1/TRBV3-2
TGTGCCAGCAGCCGCAACAATCCTAACTATGGCTACACCTTC
CASSRNNPNYGYTF
>NA|TRBD1|TRBJ1-1|TRBV9
TGTGCCAGCAGCGCCACAGGGGGTAGGACTGAAGCTTTCTTT
CASSATGGRTEAFF
>NA|NA|TRBJ1-5|TRBV2
TGTGCCAGCAGAGAACAGATATCCAATCAGCCCCAGCATTTT
CASREQISNQPQHF
>NA|NA|TRBJ2-5|TRBV7-3
TGTGCCAGCAGCTTGAGAGTACAAGAGACCCAGTACTTC
CASSLRVQETQYF
>NA|NA|TRBJ1-1|TRBV5-4
TGTGCCAGCAGCCTCACAGGGACGAACACTGAAGCTTTCTTT
CASSLTGTNTEAFF
>NA|TRBD1|TRBJ1-3|TRBV28
TGTGCCAGCACCCCTTACAGGGGCTCTGGAAACACCATATATTTT
CASTPYRGSGNTIYF
>NA|NA|TRBJ1-4|TRBV5-6
TGTGCCAGCAGCTTGACGGGAGGAGAAAAACTGTTTTTT
CASSLTGGEKLFF
>many|TRBD1|TRBJ1-3|TRBV29-1
TGCAGCGTCGGGACAGGGAACCCGAACACCATATATTTT
CSVGTGNPNTIYF
>few|NA|TRBJ2-7|TRBV7-9
TGTGCCAGCAAGTATGGGGGGACGCCCGGAGGCGAGCAGTACTTC
CASKYGGTPGGEQYF
>once|NA|TRBJ2-3|TRBV19
TGTGCCAGTAGTATAGTCGGGAGAACGTTTCGCACAGATACGCAGTATTTT
CASSIVGRTFRTDTQYF
>NA|NA|TRBJ2-1|TRBV24-1
TGTGCCACCGGTGGGAGCTCCTACAATGAGCAGTTCTTC
CATGGSSYNEQFF
>NA|NA|TRBJ1-5|TRBV19
TGTGCCAGTTGCGGACGGCCGGAGGGGATTCAGCCCCAGCATTTT
CASCGRPEGIQPQHF
>NA|TRBD1|TRBJ2-3|TRBV3-1/TRBV3-2
TGTGCCAGCAGACTTCATCAGGGGGCAGATACGCAGTATTTT
CASRLHQGADTQYF
>NA|NA|TRBJ1-4|TRBV2
TGTGCCAGCAGTGAAGCGCTTCCAGGGGTTGAAAAACTGTTTTTT
CASSEALPGVEKLFF
>NA|TRBD1|TRBJ2-7|TRBV12-3/TRBV12-4
TGTGCCAGCGGCGGACAGGGGACCTACGAGCAGTACTTC
CASGGQGTYEQYF
>once|TRBD1|TRBJ1-1|TRBV9
TGTGCCAGCAGCGCCCGACAGGGGAACACTGAAGCTTTCTTT
CASSARQGNTEAFF
>NA|NA|TRBJ1-2|TRBV7-2
TGTGCCAGCAGCTTCGACGGAACCGCGGGCGACCACTTC
CASSFDGTAGDHF
>NA|NA|TRBJ2-3|TRBV7-9
TGTGCCAGCAGCTCGTACCCGACAGGTCTTGGCACAGATACGCAGTATTTT
CASSSYPTGLGTDTQYF
>NA|NA|TRBJ1-1|TRBV6-2/TRBV6-3
TGTGCCAGCAGTTACACCAGGGTTTGGGCTGAAGCTTTCTTT
CASSYTRVWAEAFF
>NA|TRBD2|TRBJ2-3|TRBV3-1/TRBV3-2
TGTGCCAGCAGCCAAGGCGGGGGAAGGACAGATACGCAGTATTTT
CASSQGGGRTDTQYF
>NA|TRBD1|TRBJ1-2|TRBV12-3/TRBV12-4
TGTGCCAGCAGTTTAACAGGGGTATATGGCTACACCTTC
CASSLTGVYGYTF
>few|TRBD1|TRBJ1-5|TRBV6-1
TGTGCCAGCAGTGAATTACAGGGGACTCAGAAGCCCCAGCATTTT
CASSELQGTQKPQHF